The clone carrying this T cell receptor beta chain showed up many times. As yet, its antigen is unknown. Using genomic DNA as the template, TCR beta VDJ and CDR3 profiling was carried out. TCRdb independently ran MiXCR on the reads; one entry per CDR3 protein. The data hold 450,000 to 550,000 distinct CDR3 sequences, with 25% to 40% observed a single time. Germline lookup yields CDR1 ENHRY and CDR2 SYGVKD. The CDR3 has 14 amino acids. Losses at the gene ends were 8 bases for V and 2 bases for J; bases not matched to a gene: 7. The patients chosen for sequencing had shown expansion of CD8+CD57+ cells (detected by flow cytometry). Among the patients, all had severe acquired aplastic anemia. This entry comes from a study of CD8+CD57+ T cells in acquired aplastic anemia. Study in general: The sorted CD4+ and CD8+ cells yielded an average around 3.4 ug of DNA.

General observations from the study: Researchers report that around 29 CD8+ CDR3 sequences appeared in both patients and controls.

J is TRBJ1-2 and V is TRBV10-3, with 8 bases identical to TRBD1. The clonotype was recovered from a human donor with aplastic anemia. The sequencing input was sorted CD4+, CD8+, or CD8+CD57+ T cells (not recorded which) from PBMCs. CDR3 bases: TGTGCCATCCTCCGGGACAGGTCCAACTATGGCTACACCTTC. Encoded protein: CAILRDRSNYGYTF.